The following is a T cell receptor (beta chain) sequence with its context. Its target is unknown. Per the original data handling: There were a median of approximately 88,000 TCRs per sample, with a range from roughly 20,000 to 750,000. A single record per CDR3 protein comes from TCRdb applying MiXCR to the RACE reads. What appears here as the V and J calls and clone size reflects TCRdb's work, not the paper's. In the table there are roughly 160,000 distinct CDR3 sequences, about 14% of which are singletons. This specimen comes from a study of human T cells and chemical hapten exposure. Study overall: 2% DPC applied to a roughly 2 cm by roughly 2 cm arm area sensitized donors. General study findings and limits: No change in TCRs above 1 in 1000 frequency was produced by DPC sensitization.

The CDR3 has 13 residues. The V end was cut by 1 base, the J end by 8 bases, with 12 bases between. Germline V gives CDR1 SGHDT, CDR2 YYEEEE. This sample's time point: patch test 1, 2 weeks after DPC sensitization. Treatment specified: therapeutic diphenylcyclopropenone sensitization with weekly scalp DPC. The receptor comes from a woman aged 30 to 39 with alopecia areata. Some clones in this sample may be carry-over from other donors' samples. The J gene is TRBJ1-2, the V gene TRBV5-6; no clear D. Sequencing was performed on whole blood, taken in connection with sensitization to the hapten diphenylcyclopropenone (DPC). CDR3 sequence (DNA): TGTGCCAGCAGCTTGCGGGGATCATCAGGCTACACCTTC. Translation gives CASSLRGSSGYTF.